Presented here are 2 T cell receptor beta chains from one specimen sequenced in a study of cytomegalovirus exposure and HLA in healthy donors. The PCR employed 60 Vbeta primers together with 13 Jbeta primers. The protocol was immunoSEQ multiplex PCR, while the TCRdb copy is restricted to in-frame clones and leaves out a portion. The sample has under 200,000 clones, over 70% seen once. Sequencing input: PBMCs. These receptors all stem from a woman aged 50 to 60 in good health and CMV-seronegative.

V is TRBV15 and J is TRBJ2-5; 8 bases line up with TRBD1. This CDR3 has 14 residues. The germline V gene encodes CDR1 LNHNV and CDR2 YYDKDF (reference sequence). V dropped 1 base and J dropped 5; count of bases not matched to a gene: 3. CDR3 nucleotides: TGTGCCACCAGCAGAGCCGGACAGGGTGAGACCCAGTACTTC. Amino acid sequence: CATSRAGQGETQYF.

V and J are TRBV6-5 and TRBJ2-7; D perhaps matches TRBD2 (6 bases). CDR1 and CDR2 from the germline V gene are MNHEY and SVGAGI. Trimming shortened V by 0 bases and J by 5 bases, and 11 bases separated the two germline ends. The CDR3 contains 14 residues. The CDR3 nucleotides read TGTGCCAGCAGTTACTCTGGGGGAGGCGACGAGCAGTACTTC. Translated: CASSYSGGGDEQYF.